The next 26 T cell receptor beta chains were all read from a single sample in a study of blood T cells in healthy people across ages. Together with a sample-barcoded 5' primer, a J-beta primer mix was included in a second PCR lasting roughly 6 to 12 cycles. A single record per CDR3 protein comes from TCRdb applying MiXCR to the 5' RACE reads. The sample holds some 1.8 million distinct CDR3 sequences; more than 35% are singletons and the top ten take under 25%. The sequenced sample was blood. These receptors were taken from a human donor in good health.

The chain combines TRBV9 with TRBJ1-5, with 8 nucleotides matching TRBD1. The CDR3 length is 13 residues. Germline V gene lookup returns CDR1 SGDLS and CDR2 YYNGEE. V gave up 2 bases and J gave up 7 bases; unmatched junction bases: 2. The CDR3 protein is CASSVTGVQPQHF. The CDR3 region has the DNA TGTGCCAGCAGCGTGACAGGGGTGCAGCCCCAGCATTTT. The entire variable domain, with the rest obtained from reference TRBV9 and TRBJ1-5, is as follows: DSGVTQTPKHLITATGQRVTLRCSPRSGDLSVYWYQQSLDQGLQFLIQYYNGEERAKGNILERFSAQQFPDLHSELNLSSLELGDSALYFCASSVTGVQPQHFGDGTRLSIL.

This clonotype has just one count. V and J are TRBV7-2 and TRBJ1-1, with D possibly matching TRBD1 (6 bases). This CDR3 spans 15 amino acids. Germline CDR1 is SGHTA and CDR2 is FQGNSA. Trimming left V 3 bases short and J 10 bases short, with 21 bases between. The CDR3 is CASSLEPFTGRGAFF. DNA of the CDR3: TGTGCCAGCAGCTTGGAGCCATTCACAGGGCGGGGAGCTTTCTTT.

This chain connects TRBV7-9 to TRBJ2-3; D call uncertain. Between the trimmed V and J ends, which lost 3 bases and 5 bases, there was a span of 15 bases. CDR3 size: 15 residues. CDR1 and CDR2 from the germline V gene are SEHNR and FQNEAQ (reference sequence). DNA of the CDR3: TGTGCCAGCAGCTTGGCCTCCGAGGTTGGAGATACGCAGTATTTT. Protein sequence: CASSLASEVGDTQYF.

This clonotype was picked up a small number of times. The chain uses TRBV5-1 and TRBJ2-1; 9 nucleotides match TRBD2. Germline CDR1 SGHRS, CDR2 YFSETQ. J gave up 10 bases and V 0 bases, and 14 bases lay outside the gene matches. This CDR3 comprises 17 residues. CDR3 in DNA: TGCGCCAGCAGCTTGGCCCCCCCGGGCGGGGGGGCACTGGAGCAGTTCTTC. Translation: CASSLAPPGGGALEQFF.

Concerning this clonotype: An end of the junction differs from the germline gene, which may be a read error. In DNA, the CDR3 is TGTGCCACCAGTGAACTACTAGCGGGGGGCACAGGTACGCAGTATTTT. This gives the protein CATSELLAGGTGTQYF. The chain carries TRBV24-1 and TRBJ2-3, with 12 bases that match TRBD2. The CDR3 sequence is 16 residues long. Germline V lookup: CDR1 KGHDR, CDR2 SFDVKD.

This clonotype appeared a few times. The V call is TRBV18, the J call TRBJ1-2; D is perhaps TRBD1 (5 bases). The ends were cut back, 2 bases at V and 0 bases at J, with 13 bases in the middle. CDR1 and CDR2 (germline): KGHSH, LQKENI. CDR3 length equals 16 residues. CDR3 protein: CASSPSDRSANYGYTF. The CDR3 nucleotides are TGTGCCAGCTCACCATCCGACAGATCAGCTAACTATGGCTACACCTTC.

The J gene is TRBJ1-2, the V gene TRBV18; 7 bases fit TRBD1. Losses at the gene ends were 0 bases for V and 4 bases for J; bases not matched to a gene: 5. From germline, CDR1 is KGHSH and CDR2 LQKENI. This CDR3 spans 15 amino acids. The DNA for the CDR3 is TGTGCCAGCTCACCACCTGTGGGACAGTTCTATGGCTACACCTTC. Protein: CASSPPVGQFYGYTF.

The chain employs TRBV7-2 and TRBJ2-7; D not certain. CDR1 is SGHTA, CDR2 FQGNSA, per germline. The CDR3 length is 15 residues. The V end lost 3 bases, the J end lost 7 bases, and 19 bases lay between the germline ends. This CDR3 reads CASSFDSRAVEEQYF. DNA for the CDR3: TGTGCCAGCAGCTTCGATTCTCGGGCGGTGGAAGAGCAGTACTTC.

This clonotype was seen only a few times. The V gene is TRBV12-3 or TRBV12-4, the J gene TRBJ2-5; a possible D gene is TRBD2 (7 bases). V lost 6 bases and J lost 5, with 16 bases in between. CDR3 length: 14 residues. The CDR3 DNA sequence: TGTGCCAGCAGATATGGGGGGGGCCAGGAGACCCAGTACTTC. This gives the protein CASRYGGGQETQYF.

In the case of this clonotype: One junction end disagrees with the germline gene, perhaps due to a read error. This chain joins TRBV7-8 and TRBJ2-7; TRBD2 agrees at 10 bases. Germline CDR1 reads SGHVS; CDR2 reads FQNEAQ. This CDR3 has 18 residues. In DNA, the CDR3 is TGTGCCTGCAGCATACCGGGACTAGCGAGGGGAAGCTCCTACGAGCAGTACTTC. As protein: CACSIPGLARGSSYEQYF. The entire variable domain, with the rest obtained from reference TRBV7-8 and TRBJ2-7, is as follows: GAGVSQSPRYKVAKRGQDVALRCDPISGHVSLFWYQQALGQGPEFLTYFQNEAQLDKSGLPSDRFFAERPEGSVSTLKIQRTQQEDSAVYLCACSIPGLARGSSYEQYFGPGTRLTVT.

The chain uses TRBV4-2 and TRBJ2-1, with no clear D. The CDR3 runs 16 residues. V lost 1 base, J lost 0 bases, and 10 bases lay in between. The germline V gene has CDR1 LGHNA and CDR2 YNFKEQ. The CDR3, as DNA: TGTGCCAGCAGCCAAGCCCTACTTAGCTCCTACAATGAGCAGTTCTTC. Its translation: CASSQALLSSYNEQFF.

The chain is built from TRBV7-8 and TRBJ2-3; 15 bases match TRBD2. V was clipped by 5 bases and J by 4 bases; unmatched bases: 16. Looked up from germline, CDR1 is SGHVS and CDR2 is FQNEAQ. The CDR3 runs 20 residues. CDR3 amino acids: CASSRYWGLAGGRGADTQYF. The CDR3 bases are TGTGCCAGCAGCCGTTATTGGGGACTAGCGGGGGGAAGGGGTGCAGATACGCAGTATTTT. Combining the CDR3 with reference TRBV7-8 and TRBJ2-3 gives the whole variable domain GAGVSQSPRYKVAKRGQDVALRCDPISGHVSLFWYQQALGQGPEFLTYFQNEAQLDKSGLPSDRFFAERPEGSVSTLKIQRTQQEDSAVYLCASSRYWGLAGGRGADTQYFGPGTRLTVL.

This clonotype has only a few counts. The chain uses TRBV27 and TRBJ1-2; maybe TRBD1 (6 bases). This CDR3 spans 14 amino acids. Germline V gene data show CDR1 as MNHEY and CDR2 as SMNVEV (reference sequence). V lost 5 bases and J 4 bases, leaving 14 bases between the germline ends. CDR3 DNA: TGTGCCAGCAGTATTGCGGGGACAAGCTATGGCTACACCTTC. Its protein is CASSIAGTSYGYTF.

This clonotype was observed a handful of times. The chain uses TRBV7-2 and TRBJ1-4; weak D call: TRBD1 (5 bases). Trimming left V 5 bases short and J 3 bases short, with 13 bases between. There are 15 residues in the CDR3. Germline CDR1 reads SGHTA; CDR2 reads FQGNSA. The chain's CDR3 is CASSRWATANEKLFF. The CDR3 nucleotides read TGTGCCAGCAGCCGCTGGGCGACAGCTAATGAAAAACTGTTTTTT.

The genes are TRBV15 and TRBJ2-4, with no clear D. The J call may be faulty, since TRBJ2-7 better matches the DNA end. This CDR3 spans 14 amino acids. Germline V lookup: CDR1 LNHNV, CDR2 YYDKDF (reference sequence). DNA of the CDR3: TGTGCCACCAGCAGAGTCACCCGGAGTGGCGAGCAGTACTTC. Protein product: CATSRVTRSGEQYF.

This clonotype occurred a few times. The rearrangement links TRBV20-1 to TRBJ1-2; possibly TRBD1 for D (5 bases). The length of the CDR3 is 16 residues. Germline CDR1 reads DFQATT; CDR2 reads SNEGSKA (reference sequence). Trimming removed 6 bases at V and 0 bases at J, with 20 bases between. DNA for the CDR3: TGCAGTGCAAGCTCGCGCAGGGAAGATACTAACTATGGCTACACCTTC. Encoded protein: CSASSRREDTNYGYTF.

This sequence joins TRBV7-9 and TRBJ2-7; 8 bases map to TRBD1. The CDR3 covers 15 residues. The germline V gene encodes CDR1 SEHNR and CDR2 FQNEAQ (reference sequence). The junction had 5 bases not matched to a gene; V was cut back by 2 bases and J by 2 bases. CDR3: CASSLNVRGPYEQYF. CDR3 DNA: TGTGCCAGCAGCTTAAATGTCAGGGGGCCCTACGAGCAGTACTTC.

This chain uses TRBV6-2 or TRBV6-3 with TRBJ2-5; the D is unclear. The CDR3 is 13 residues long. Germline CDR1 is MNHEY and CDR2 is SVGEGT. Trimming pared 7 bases from V and 1 base from J, leaving 10 bases between. DNA for the CDR3: TGTGCCAGCAAGGTTTCCCCCCAAGAGACCCAGTACTTC. It translates to CASKVSPQETQYF.

This clonotype has just a few counts. The V call is TRBV7-2, the J call TRBJ2-1, with TRBD2 matching 14 bases. Germline trimming cut 5 bases from V and 15 bases from J; bases unmatched to any gene: 15. The CDR3 covers 16 residues. Germline loops: CDR1 SGHTA, CDR2 FQGNSA. The CDR3 spells CASSLDRRTSGGFLFF. CDR3 nucleotide sequence: TGTGCCAGCAGCCTCGACCGTCGGACTAGCGGGGGGTTCCTGTTCTTC.

The rearrangement joins TRBV20-1 to TRBJ1-2, with TRBD1 identical over 7 bases. V lost 1 base and J lost 6; bases outside the gene matches: 14. Germline CDR1 reads DFQATT; CDR2 reads SNEGSKA (reference sequence). The CDR3 consists of 16 residues. The CDR3 protein is CSARATGDRRPHGYTF. CDR3 DNA: TGCAGTGCTAGAGCCACGGGGGACAGAAGGCCCCATGGCTACACCTTC.

As for this clonotype: A read error may produce the germline difference seen at one junction end. The chain combines TRBV4-3 with TRBJ2-2; D may be TRBD2 (5 bases). There are 13 residues in the CDR3. The germline V gene has CDR1 LGHNA and CDR2 YSLEER. The CDR3 sequence: CASSQDRHGERFF. As DNA, the CDR3 is TGCGCCAGCAGCCAAGATCGGCACGGGGAGCGGTTTTTT.

This clonotype was detected ten times or more. This chain links TRBV29-1 with TRBJ2-1, with D possibly matching TRBD2 (5 bases). In germline, CDR1 is SQVTM, CDR2 ANQGSEA. This CDR3 is 15 amino acids long. CDR3 protein: CSGILGVRTTNEQFF. Here the CDR3 DNA reads TGCAGTGGGATTCTCGGGGTTCGGACGACGAATGAGCAGTTCTTC.

This sequence joins TRBV11-2 and TRBJ2-5; D unclear. V shed 5 bases and J shed 0 bases, with 10 bases lying between them. The CDR3 is 14 residues long. In germline, CDR1 is SGHAT, CDR2 FQNNGV. CDR3 in DNA: TGTGCCAGCAGCAAAGAATACTACCAAGAGACCCAGTACTTC. Amino acid sequence: CASSKEYYQETQYF.

The chain links TRBV4-2 to TRBJ1-2, with 9 bases aligning to TRBD1. Germline CDR1 reads LGHNA; CDR2 reads YNFKEQ. Trimming took 4 bases from V and 7 from J; bases not matched to a gene: 10. The CDR3 length is 15 residues. CDR3: CASSPGQGTRGGYTF. Here the CDR3 DNA reads TGTGCCAGCAGCCCGGGACAGGGAACCCGAGGTGGCTACACCTTC.

In this sample, this clonotype turned up a few times. The chain recombines TRBV9 with TRBJ2-5; TRBD2 matches at 7 bases. From germline, CDR1 is SGDLS and CDR2 YYNGEE. Losses at the gene ends were 5 bases for V and 4 bases for J; bases not matched to a gene: 5. The CDR3 consists of 13 residues. The CDR3 region is CASSRTSGETQYF. In DNA, the CDR3 is TGTGCCAGCAGTCGGACTAGTGGAGAGACCCAGTACTTC.

The rearrangement links TRBV7-2 to TRBJ2-5; unclear D gene. The V and J ends lost 3 bases and 5 bases respectively, with 7 bases between them. The CDR3 length is 12 residues. Germline CDR1 is SGHTA and CDR2 is FQGNSA. The CDR3 bases are TGTGCCAGCAGCTTCCCCAAGGAGACCCAGTACTTC. This translates into CASSFPKETQYF.